Below are 6 T cell receptor beta chains sequenced from a single sample in a study of T cell responses to AZD1222 COVID-19 vaccine (dated by TCRdb to the early 2020s). Sample time point, as interpreted from the label and publication: baseline before first vaccination. Libraries came from the immunoSEQ multiplex PCR assay. Drawn from immuneACCESS, this table holds only the in-frame rearrangements with V and J called that TCRdb kept. Clones are partly lost; checked studies trace under half to an unresolved V gene and leave the rest unexplained. For this sample there are fewer than 100,000 clones; about 90% appear just once. In total, the top ten clones hold 8.4% of the sample. The sample in question was peripheral blood, obtained on day 0 of AZD1222 vaccination. The receptors were gathered from an adult in good health.

The chain recombines TRBV9 with TRBJ2-7, with a possible D match to TRBD1 (6 bases). Germline CDR1 and CDR2: SGDLS and YYNGEE. CDR3 size: 13 residues. The V and J ends lost 4 bases and 6 bases respectively, with 14 bases between them. The CDR3 DNA reads as TGTGCCAGCAGCTTGGGACAATGGGGCGAGCAGTACTTC. It yields the protein CASSLGQWGEQYF. The full variable domain, in which reference TRBV9 and TRBJ2-7 provide the parts outside the CDR3, is DSGVTQTPKHLITATGQRVTLRCSPRSGDLSVYWYQQSLDQGLQFLIQYYNGEERAKGNILERFSAQQFPDLHSELNLSSLELGDSALYFCASSLGQWGEQYFGPGTRLTVT.

Written as DNA, the CDR3 is TGTGCCAGCAGTTACGGGGGGGGGCGAAGGAACACTGAAGCTTTCTTT. This codes for CASSYGGGRRNTEAFF. V gene TRBV6-5 combines with J gene TRBJ1-1; weak D call: TRBD1 (6 bases). Looked up from germline, CDR1 is MNHEY and CDR2 is SVGAGI. The CDR3 runs 16 residues. Between the trimmed V and J ends, which lost 2 bases and 1 base, there was a span of 14 bases.

This chain uses TRBV5-1 with TRBJ1-1; perhaps TRBD1 as D (6 bases). V shed 0 bases and J shed 5 bases, with 17 bases lying between them. The CDR3 covers 16 residues. Looked up from germline, CDR1 is SGHRS and CDR2 is YFSETQ. This CDR3 is CASSLATVQGRTEAFF. The CDR3 nucleotides are TGCGCCAGCAGCTTGGCCACAGTCCAGGGGCGGACTGAAGCTTTCTTT.

V is TRBV6-5 and J is TRBJ1-1, with 7 bases identical to TRBD1. Germline CDR1 is MNHEY and CDR2 is SVGAGI. The trim removed 5 bases at V and 6 bases at J, leaving 3 bases unmatched. The CDR3 loop spans 12 amino acids. This CDR3 reads CASSRQGAEAFF. DNA for the CDR3: TGTGCCAGCAGTCGACAGGGTGCTGAAGCTTTCTTT.

The V and J genes are TRBV19 and TRBJ1-2; D might be TRBD1 (5 bases). From germline, CDR1 is LNHDA and CDR2 SQIVND (reference sequence). CDR3 length: 15 residues. Trimming pared 3 bases from V and 1 base from J, leaving 12 bases between. The CDR3 spells CASSISGQVNYGYTF. The DNA for the CDR3 is TGTGCCAGTAGTATTTCAGGGCAGGTTAACTATGGCTACACCTTC.

The chain recombines TRBV6-4 with TRBJ1-5; D gene ambiguous. This CDR3 has 13 residues. Germline CDR1 MRHNA, CDR2 SNTAGT. V was clipped by 7 bases and J by 6 bases, with 13 bases between them. CDR3 residues: CASTPEGGQPQHF. DNA of the CDR3: TGTGCCAGCACCCCAGAGGGCGGTCAGCCCCAGCATTTT.